These T cell receptor beta chains were read from a single sample in a study of blood T cell repertoires in COVID-19. Assay: immunoSEQ multiplex PCR; the TCRdb copy retains only in-frame clones and omits some. The sample has some 160,000 clones; about four fifths are singletons. The specimen sequenced was peripheral blood. The receptors stem from a woman older than 75 with COVID-19, enrolled during active disease. Each CDR3 is given without its conserved first and last residue. D genes are given only for firm matches. Expanded clones are given a class, and other clones once, few, many or no size at all.

TRBJ2-7 | TRBV6-5 | TRBD1 | - | ASSYPGQGGEQY
TRBJ2-4 | TRBV3-1/TRBV3-2 | TRBD1 | - | ASSQEGQGSNIQY
TRBJ2-1 | TRBV24-1 | - | - | ATSSPVGPRSEQF
TRBJ1-1 | TRBV29-1 | - | - | SVVPGEGSEAF
TRBJ2-2 | TRBV5-1 | - | - | ASSATAANTGELF
TRBJ2-7 | TRBV19 | - | - | ASSPQVRNYEQY
TRBJ1-2 | TRBV10-3 | TRBD1 | - | AISVPGQGRGGYT
TRBJ2-1 | TRBV5-5 | TRBD2 | once | ASSAPGLAGNEQF
TRBJ2-3 | TRBV2 | TRBD2 | - | ASSEQAGVTDTQY
TRBJ1-1 | TRBV25-1 | TRBD1 | - | ASSDWRGRTEAF
TRBJ2-3 | TRBV27 | TRBD2 | few | ASSLSSSGGATDTQY
TRBJ2-1 | TRBV6-5 | TRBD1 | - | ASSYLGQVYDEQF
TRBJ1-2 | TRBV14 | - | - | ASTPQRGAGGYT
TRBJ2-2 | TRBV6-5 | - | - | ASRPWPFGELF
TRBJ2-6 | TRBV19 | - | once | ATVSGANVLT
TRBJ2-3 | TRBV5-1 | - | many | ASSLGALTDTQY
TRBJ2-7 | TRBV4-1 | TRBD2 | - | ASSQAPRGSYEQY
TRBJ2-7 | TRBV5-4 | TRBD2 | - | ASSPGGAGETAYYEQY
TRBJ2-7 | TRBV5-4 | TRBD2 | few | ASSLGTRGSYEQY
TRBJ1-5 | TRBV4-2 | TRBD1 | few | ASSQTGQGYQPQH
TRBJ1-1 | TRBV7-2 | - | - | ASSPPEGKAF
TRBJ2-3 | TRBV25-1 | - | - | ASSESIDTQY
TRBJ2-7 | TRBV29-1 | TRBD2 | - | SVAPRGGSSEQY
TRBJ1-2 | TRBV4-3 | - | once | ASSQDGPGNYGYT
TRBJ2-3 | TRBV11-2 | - | - | ASSSSRGLSTDTQY
TRBJ2-7 | TRBV11-1 | - | - | ASSLMISRGEQY
TRBJ2-1 | TRBV27 | TRBD2 | - | ASSSRVSGIVNNEQF
TRBJ1-6 | TRBV6-6 | - | - | ASSNRQESPLH
TRBJ2-1 | TRBV4-2 | TRBD2 | - | ASSQDLRTSGGPEQF
TRBJ2-5 | TRBV30 | TRBD1 | - | AWSTGDQETQY
TRBJ2-1 | TRBV5-1 | - | - | ASSLDRNNEQF
TRBJ2-3 | TRBV9 | - | - | ASNRAADTQY
TRBJ2-5 | TRBV27 | TRBD2 | - | ASSQRLAGGSVGETQY
TRBJ2-1 | TRBV18 | TRBD2 | - | ASSPGPSGANNEQF
TRBJ1-1 | TRBV5-1 | TRBD1 | - | ASSTDTGDPEAF
TRBJ2-5 | TRBV10-3 | - | - | ASATGRETQY
TRBJ1-4 | TRBV5-1 | - | - | ASSLGGPAEKLF
TRBJ1-2 | TRBV3-1/TRBV3-2 | TRBD1 | - | ASSQGDRGAANYGYT
TRBJ1-4 | TRBV19 | TRBD1 | - | ASSMVRTGGTEKLF
TRBJ2-7 | TRBV2 | TRBD1 | - | ASSEQGAQEQY
TRBJ1-1 | TRBV19 | TRBD1 | - | ASSLQGFRGTEAF